Below are 24 T cell receptor beta chains sequenced from a single sample in a study of blood T cell repertoires in COVID-19. Sequencing was performed with immunoSEQ multiplex PCR; in TCRdb, only in-frame clones are kept and a portion is missing. Of 150,000 or so clones listed, more than 80% were seen once; the top ten hold 11%. The sequenced material came from peripheral blood. The source of these receptors is a human donor in a cohort sampled during active COVID-19.

The chain links TRBV7-2 to TRBJ2-1; D gene uncertain. Trimming shortened V by 4 bases and J by 0 bases, and 13 bases separated the two germline ends. This CDR3 region has 16 residues. CDR1 is SGHTA and CDR2 is FQGNSA in the germline V gene. The CDR3 is CASSSFGGFSYNEQFF. CDR3 bases: TGTGCCAGCAGCTCTTTTGGCGGTTTCTCCTACAATGAGCAGTTCTTC.

J is TRBJ2-5 and V is TRBV6-2 or TRBV6-3, with 12 nucleotides matching TRBD2. The germline CDR1 and CDR2 sequences are MNHEY and SVGEGT. Trimming took 5 bases from V and 5 from J; bases not matched to a gene: 9. The CDR3 covers 16 residues. CDR3 protein: CASSRNRLAGGETQYF. The CDR3 nucleotides are TGTGCCAGCAGTCGAAACCGGCTAGCGGGGGGGGAGACCCAGTACTTC.

The V and J genes are TRBV10-2 and TRBJ1-5; 9 bases map to TRBD1. Unmatched junction bases numbered 7, after V lost 1 base and J lost 6 bases. Germline loops: CDR1 WSHSY, CDR2 SAAADI. The CDR3 extends over 16 amino acids. CDR3 residues: CASSEFWDRAGQPQHF. CDR3 coding DNA: TGCGCCAGCAGTGAGTTTTGGGACAGGGCCGGTCAGCCCCAGCATTTT.

The J gene is TRBJ2-2, the V gene TRBV7-9; 10 positions agree with TRBD2. Trimming took 3 bases from V and 6 from J; bases not matched to a gene: 7. The CDR3 runs to 16 residues. Germline V lookup: CDR1 SEHNR, CDR2 FQNEAQ (reference sequence). DNA for the CDR3: TGTGCCAGCAGCTTTAGGGGGACTAGCGCGGCCGGGGAGCTGTTTTTT. Its protein is CASSFRGTSAAGELFF.

The gene calls are TRBV19 and TRBJ2-1; D is possibly TRBD1 (5 bases). The CDR3 has 15 amino acids. V lost 3 bases to trimming and J lost 0 bases, with 9 bases between them. Per germline, CDR1 LNHDA and CDR2 SQIVND (reference sequence). Here the CDR3 reads CASSMTRGSYNEQFF. The DNA for the CDR3 is TGTGCCAGTAGTATGACAAGGGGCTCCTACAATGAGCAGTTCTTC. Filled out from reference TRBV19 and TRBJ2-1, the complete variable domain reads DGGITQSPKYLFRKEGQNVTLSCEQNLNHDAMYWYRQDPGQGLRLIYYSQIVNDFQKGDIAEGYSVSREKKESFPLTVTSAQKNPTAFYLCASSMTRGSYNEQFFGPGTRLTVL.

The chain carries TRBV28 and TRBJ2-3, with D maybe TRBD2 (6 bases). The CDR3 totals 17 residues. Germline V gene sequence: CDR1 MDHEN, CDR2 SYDVKM. Trimming removed 1 base from V and 4 bases from J, with 18 bases in between. CDR3 region: CASSLYSAGMNSDTQYF. Here the CDR3 DNA reads TGTGCCAGCAGTTTATACTCCGCGGGGATGAATTCAGATACGCAGTATTTT.

This clone came up a few times. This chain joins TRBV10-3 and TRBJ1-6, with TRBD1 as a possible D gene (5 bases). CDR3 length: 14 residues. The germline V gene encodes CDR1 ENHRY and CDR2 SYGVKD. V was cut by 4 bases and J by 5 bases, with 9 bases left in between. The CDR3 DNA sequence: TGTGCCATCAGTGCAGGGCCAAATAATTCACCCCTCCACTTT. Amino acid sequence: CAISAGPNNSPLHF.

The chain links TRBV30 to TRBJ2-7, with 10 bases aligning to TRBD2. J gave up 6 bases and V 0 bases, and 8 bases lay outside the gene matches. Germline-derived CDR1 and CDR2 are GTSNPN and SVGIG (reference sequence). This CDR3 is built from 15 residues. In DNA form, the CDR3 reads TGTGCCTGGAGTGTTCAGAGCGGGAGGGCCGTCGAGCAGTACTTC. Amino acid sequence: CAWSVQSGRAVEQYF.

The rearrangement links TRBV11-2 to TRBJ1-1; 7 bases line up with TRBD1. The CDR3 extends over 14 amino acids. From germline, CDR1 is SGHAT and CDR2 FQNNGV. V dropped 6 bases and J dropped 6; count of bases not matched to a gene: 10. The CDR3 is CASRVGGAGPEAFF. CDR3 DNA sequence: TGTGCCAGCAGGGTAGGGGGCGCGGGGCCTGAAGCTTTCTTT.

The V gene is TRBV6-6, the J gene TRBJ1-4; TRBD1 aligns across 10 bases. The CDR3 has 14 amino acids. The ends lost 7 bases at V and 8 bases at J; junction bases unmatched: 7. From germline, CDR1 is MNHNY and CDR2 SVGAGI (reference sequence). The DNA for the CDR3 is TGTGCCAGCAAGACAGGGGGCTTTGGGGAAAAACTGTTTTTT. Its protein product is CASKTGGFGEKLFF.

The CDR3 spells CASREGGEHEQYF. In DNA, the CDR3 is TGCGCCAGCAGGGAGGGGGGGGAACACGAGCAGTACTTC. The chain recombines TRBV10-1 with TRBJ2-7; maybe TRBD2 (7 bases). Germline CDR1 WNHNN, CDR2 SYGVQD (reference sequence). The CDR3 loop spans 13 amino acids. Trimming left V 6 bases short and J 5 bases short, with 14 bases between.

The rearrangement links TRBV18 to TRBJ2-7; 13 positions match TRBD2. The CDR3 totals 16 residues. Trimming removed 5 bases from V and 5 bases from J; junction bases left unmatched: 9. Germline CDR1 reads KGHSH; CDR2 reads LQKENI. CDR3 in DNA: TGTGCCAGCTCAAGGGAACTAGCGGGAGGGCCTAACGAGCAGTACTTC. Translation: CASSRELAGGPNEQYF.

The V gene is TRBV24-1, the J gene TRBJ2-3; TRBD2 might be the D (6 bases). Trimming cost V 5 bases and J 2 bases, with 13 bases left between them. The CDR3 sequence is 15 residues long. CDR1 is KGHDR and CDR2 is SFDVKD in the germline V gene. This chain's CDR3 is CATSVVAGTTDTQYF. The DNA of the CDR3 is TGTGCCACCAGTGTGGTGGCGGGAACCACAGATACGCAGTATTTT.

The rearrangement uses TRBV6-5 and TRBJ1-1, with 7 bases matching TRBD1. In germline, CDR1 is MNHEY, CDR2 SVGAGI. J lost 4 bases, V lost 6 bases, and 8 bases had no gene match. This CDR3 spans 14 amino acids. CDR3 residues: CASRSLTGITEAFF. CDR3 bases: TGTGCCAGCAGATCTTTGACAGGGATCACTGAAGCTTTCTTT.

The chain uses TRBV27 and TRBJ1-5; D is unresolved. With 3 bases removed from V and 0 bases from J, the gap between germline ends came to 12 bases. The CDR3 sequence is 16 residues long. CDR1 is MNHEY and CDR2 is SMNVEV in the germline V gene (reference sequence). The CDR3 DNA sequence: TGTGCCAGCAGTTTGCGAGGGATATATAGCAATCAGCCCCAGCATTTT. Protein product: CASSLRGIYSNQPQHF.

This chain uses TRBV6-2 or TRBV6-3 with TRBJ1-5; 7 bases fit TRBD1. In germline, CDR1 is MNHEY, CDR2 SVGEGT. The CDR3 is 16 residues long. The V gene end was trimmed by 0 bases and the J gene end by 3 bases; junction bases not matched to a gene: 5. CDR3 DNA: TGTGCCAGCAGTTACTCCGGACAGGCGGTCAATCAGCCCCAGCATTTT. This sequence encodes CASSYSGQAVNQPQHF.

The chain recombines TRBV28 with TRBJ1-2; 7 bases align to TRBD1. Trimming cost V 5 bases and J 5 bases; bases outside gene matches: 8. CDR1 and CDR2 from the germline V gene are MDHEN and SYDVKM. This CDR3 has 14 amino acids. CDR3 loop: CASSTTGFSYGYTF. CDR3 nucleotides: TGTGCCAGCAGTACGACAGGGTTCTCTTATGGCTACACCTTC.

The genes are TRBV4-3 and TRBJ2-1, with D possibly being TRBD1 (5 bases). Germline CDR1 reads LGHNA; CDR2 reads YSLEER. V was pared by 0 bases and J by 2 bases, with 14 bases between. CDR3 length: 17 residues. This chain's CDR3 is CASSQDWSGIPYNEQFF. In nucleotides, the CDR3 is TGCGCCAGCAGCCAAGATTGGTCAGGGATCCCCTACAATGAGCAGTTCTTC.

The table lists this clone with a few counts. This rearrangement joins TRBV3-1 (or the pseudogene TRBV3-2) to TRBJ2-2, with 8 bases identical to TRBD2. The trim removed 5 bases at V and 4 bases at J, leaving 6 bases unmatched. Germline CDR1 LGHDT, CDR2 YNNKEL (reference sequence). This CDR3 contains 15 residues. CDR3 DNA sequence: TGTGCCAGCAGCTTGGCGGGAGGTTCCACCGGGGAGCTGTTTTTT. Protein sequence: CASSLAGGSTGELFF.

The gene calls are TRBV4-3 and TRBJ2-1, with 8 bases aligning to TRBD1. Germline loops: CDR1 LGHNA, CDR2 YSLEER. V was pared by 3 bases and J by 6 bases, with 19 bases of the junction left unmatched. The CDR3 covers 19 residues. The CDR3 here is CASSQLRGEVAGGGNEQFF. The CDR3 coding sequence is TGCGCCAGCAGCCAGCTCCGGGGAGAGGTAGCAGGGGGCGGCAATGAGCAGTTCTTC.

This sequence joins TRBV4-3 and TRBJ2-1; TRBD1 matches at 8 bases. V lost 0 bases to trimming and J lost 15 bases; unmatched junction nucleotides: 16. Germline values: CDR1 LGHNA, CDR2 YSLEER. The CDR3 spans 16 residues. DNA for the CDR3: TGCGCCAGCAGCCAAGAGACCAGGGGGCGCGGGTCAGTTCGGTTCTTC. Its translation: CASSQETRGRGSVRFF.

This clone was recorded once. The rearrangement uses TRBV6-5 and TRBJ1-2, with 8 bases fitting TRBD1. Trimming took 2 bases from V and 4 from J; bases not matched to a gene: 3. Germline-derived CDR1 and CDR2 are MNHEY and SVGAGI. The CDR3 runs to 14 residues. The CDR3 here is CASSYQGATYGYTF. The CDR3 bases are TGTGCCAGCAGTTACCAGGGGGCAACCTATGGCTACACCTTC.

The V gene is TRBV5-5, the J gene TRBJ2-7; possible D gene TRBD2, 6 bases. The CDR3 has 14 residues. CDR1 is SGHKS and CDR2 is YYEKEE in the germline V gene (reference sequence). The V gene lost 4 bases and the J gene lost 3 bases, with 14 bases spanning the gap. The CDR3 region has the DNA TGTGCCAGCAGCCCGGACTATCCACACTACGAGCAGTACTTC. Translating it yields CASSPDYPHYEQYF.

This clone was seen a handful of times. The gene calls are TRBV18 and TRBJ2-7; 7 bases are shared with TRBD1. The CDR3 sequence is 14 residues long. Unmatched junction bases numbered 9, after V lost 5 bases and J lost 5 bases. Germline CDR1 is KGHSH and CDR2 is LQKENI. In DNA, the CDR3 is TGTGCCAGCTCAAATAACAGGGGTATGGACGAGCAGTACTTC. Translating it yields CASSNNRGMDEQYF.